This entry lists 18 T cell receptor beta chains sequenced from one sample in a study of T cells after yellow fever vaccination. Each CDR3 protein gets one entry after TCRdb re-called the 5' RACE reads with MiXCR. The data hold about 320,000 distinct CDR3 sequences, with around a tenth observed a single time. The specimen was CD4+ T cells sorted from PBMCs, collected 45 days after the yellow fever booster vaccination. The receptors stem from a man between 18 and 29 years old who received the YFV17D yellow fever vaccine.

The chain recombines TRBV24-1 with TRBJ2-5; D unresolved. Trimming stripped 4 bases from V and 1 base from J, with 9 bases between. Germline values: CDR1 KGHDR, CDR2 SFDVKD. The CDR3 consists of 14 residues. The CDR3 is CATSEPTPQETQYF. CDR3 nucleotides: TGTGCCACCAGTGAACCGACACCCCAAGAGACCCAGTACTTC.

This clonotype has just a few counts. The V gene is TRBV6-6, the J gene TRBJ2-7; D unresolved. The germline CDR1 and CDR2 sequences are MNHNY and SVGAGI (reference sequence). This CDR3 has 15 residues. V was clipped by 7 bases and J by 0 bases, with 16 bases between them. CDR3 protein: CASNKTPIGSYEQYV. CDR3 nucleotides: TGTGCCAGCAACAAAACCCCAATCGGCTCCTACGAGCAGTACGTC.

This clonotype was observed a handful of times. The V and J genes are TRBV18 and TRBJ2-2, with a weak D call TRBD2 (5 bases). The CDR3 has 15 amino acids. V was clipped by 5 bases and J by 3 bases, with 13 bases between them. Per germline, CDR1 KGHSH and CDR2 LQKENI. The CDR3 region is CASSKWETDTGELFF. The CDR3 coding sequence is TGTGCCAGCTCAAAGTGGGAGACGGACACCGGGGAGCTGTTTTTT.

The chain is built from TRBV28 and TRBJ2-4, with D tentatively TRBD1 or TRBD2 (6 bases each). Germline V gene sequence: CDR1 MDHEN, CDR2 SYDVKM. The CDR3 runs to 17 residues. Between the trimmed V and J ends, which lost 3 bases and 4 bases, there was a span of 19 bases. The CDR3 DNA is TGTGCCAGCAGTTTGAGAGTTGGTCGGGGGCCGAAAAACATTCAGTACTTC. It specifies CASSLRVGRGPKNIQYF.

This clonotype was seen a handful of times. The chain joins TRBV20-1 to TRBJ2-2; 7 positions agree with TRBD1. The germline CDR1 and CDR2 sequences are DFQATT and SNEGSKA (reference sequence). This CDR3 is built from 17 residues. The trim removed 2 bases at V and 2 bases at J, leaving 11 bases unmatched. Written as DNA, the CDR3 is TGCAGTGCTAGAACCTGGACCGGGACAGCAAACACCGGGGAGCTGTTTTTT. Its protein product is CSARTWTGTANTGELFF.

The chain combines TRBV6-5 with TRBJ2-7, with D perhaps matching TRBD1 (6 bases). Between the trimmed V and J ends, which lost 0 bases and 3 bases, there was a span of 12 bases. This CDR3 is built from 15 residues. CDR1 is MNHEY, CDR2 SVGAGI, per germline. The CDR3 DNA is TGTGCCAGCAGTTACTCGCTTCGGGGACACTACGAGCAGTACTTC. Translating it yields CASSYSLRGHYEQYF.

This clonotype was seen at least ten times. The rearrangement joins TRBV6-5 to TRBJ2-2; TRBD2 aligns across 11 bases. The V gene end was trimmed by 6 bases and the J gene end by 3 bases; junction bases not matched to a gene: 15. Germline CDR1 is MNHEY and CDR2 is SVGAGI. CDR3 length: 19 residues. CDR3 DNA sequence: TGTGCCAGCAGACCCCACAGGGTCACTAGCGGGGGCGACACCGGGGAGCTGTTTTTT. Encoded protein: CASRPHRVTSGGDTGELFF.

V gene TRBV5-1 combines with J gene TRBJ1-6; the match to TRBD1 covers 7 bases. The CDR3 loop spans 12 amino acids. Germline values: CDR1 SGHRS, CDR2 YFSETQ. Germline trimming cut 4 bases from V and 13 bases from J; bases unmatched to any gene: 5. CDR3 sequence (DNA): TGCGCCAGCAGCCGCGACAGGGACCCCCTCCACTTT. It is translated as CASSRDRDPLHF.

This clonotype was counted a few times. This rearrangement joins TRBV4-3 to TRBJ2-5, with 10 bases fitting TRBD1. The trim removed 0 bases at V and 14 bases at J, leaving 6 bases unmatched. Germline V gene sequence: CDR1 LGHNA, CDR2 YSLEER. The CDR3 consists of 13 residues. The CDR3, as DNA: TGCGCCAGCAGCCAAGAAACCGGGACAGGGGCTTACTTC. It yields the protein CASSQETGTGAYF.

The sample holds a few counts of this clonotype. The rearrangement uses TRBV21-1 and TRBJ2-5; the D call in the table, TRBD2, was not verified against the DNA. TRBV21-1 is noted as a pseudogene. The CDR3 covers 14 residues. CDR3 amino acids: CASSPRLAPETQYF. CDR3 DNA: TGTGCCAGCAGCCCCCGTCTAGCACCAGAGACCCAGTACTTC.

This clonotype has just a few counts. The genes are TRBV30 and TRBJ2-1; 11 positions agree with TRBD2. The germline gives CDR1 GTSNPN, CDR2 SVGIG (reference sequence). V was clipped by 4 bases and J by 6 bases; unmatched bases: 8. The CDR3 has 15 amino acids. The CDR3 nucleotides are TGTGCCTGGAAAAAACTAGCGGGGGACGGCAATGAGCAGTTCTTC. Amino acids: CAWKKLAGDGNEQFF.

The chain recombines TRBV6-1 with TRBJ1-1; D ambiguous. V was clipped by 2 bases and J by 0 bases, with 10 bases between them. This CDR3 comprises 15 residues. Germline V gives CDR1 MNHNS, CDR2 SASEGT. CDR3: CASSEWEQMNTEAFF. DNA for the CDR3: TGTGCCAGCAGTGAATGGGAACAGATGAACACTGAAGCTTTCTTT.

The V gene is TRBV11-3, the J gene TRBJ2-5; 11 bases agree with TRBD1. V was pared by 5 bases and J by 1 base, with 6 bases of the junction left unmatched. CDR3 length equals 16 residues. From germline, CDR1 is SGHNT and CDR2 YENEEA. The CDR3 coding sequence is TGTGCCAGCAGCCGGGGGACAGGGGGTGGCCAAGAGACCCAGTACTTC. It specifies CASSRGTGGGQETQYF. Complete variable domain (other parts from reference TRBV11-3 and TRBJ2-5): EAGVVQSPRYKIIEKKQPVAFWCNPISGHNTLYWYLQNLGQGPELLIRYENEEAVDDSQLPKDRFSAERLKGVDSTLKIQPAELGDSAVYLCASSRGTGGGQETQYFGPGTRLLVL.

This clonotype came up a few times. The chain has TRBV29-1 and TRBJ1-2; D is unresolved. Trimming left V 7 bases short and J 0 bases short, with 9 bases between. CDR3 length: 12 amino acids. Per germline, CDR1 SQVTM and CDR2 ANQGSEA. The CDR3 loop reads CSATRTNYGYTF. The CDR3 DNA is TGCAGCGCCACGCGTACTAACTATGGCTACACCTTC.

This clonotype has just a few counts. This sequence joins TRBV5-6 and TRBJ2-1; 7 nucleotides match TRBD1. Germline V gene lookup returns CDR1 SGHDT and CDR2 YYEEEE. This CDR3 is built from 17 residues. J lost 3 bases, V lost 3 bases, and 12 bases had no gene match. The CDR3: CASSSSTRGKYYNEQFF. DNA of the CDR3: TGTGCCAGCAGCTCTTCAACCAGGGGGAAGTACTACAATGAGCAGTTCTTC.

The chain recombines TRBV27 with TRBJ2-7, with TRBD2 as a possible D gene (6 bases). V shed 6 bases and J shed 3 bases, with 12 bases lying between them. The CDR3 is made up of 13 amino acids. In germline, CDR1 is MNHEY, CDR2 SMNVEV (reference sequence). The CDR3 DNA reads as TGTGCCAGCAGGAGGGGAGGTAGCTACGAGCAGTACTTC. It translates to CASRRGGSYEQYF.

This clonotype showed up just a few times. The chain uses TRBV12-5 and TRBJ1-6; no clear D gene. Trimming stripped 2 bases from V and 0 bases from J, with 8 bases between. This CDR3 region has 16 residues. Germline lookup yields CDR1 LGHNT and CDR2 FRNRAP. Written as DNA, the CDR3 is TGTGCTAGTGGTTTGCTACCTAGCTCCTATAATTCACCCCTCCACTTT. It codes for CASGLLPSSYNSPLHF.

This chain uses TRBV7-8 with TRBJ2-5; D not certain. V lost 2 bases, J lost 2 bases, and 9 bases lay in between. Looked up from germline, CDR1 is SGHVS and CDR2 is FQNEAQ. The CDR3 is 14 residues long. The CDR3, as DNA: TGTGCCAGCAGCTTAAGTGAGAGTCAAGAGACCCAGTACTTC. The encoded protein is CASSLSESQETQYF.